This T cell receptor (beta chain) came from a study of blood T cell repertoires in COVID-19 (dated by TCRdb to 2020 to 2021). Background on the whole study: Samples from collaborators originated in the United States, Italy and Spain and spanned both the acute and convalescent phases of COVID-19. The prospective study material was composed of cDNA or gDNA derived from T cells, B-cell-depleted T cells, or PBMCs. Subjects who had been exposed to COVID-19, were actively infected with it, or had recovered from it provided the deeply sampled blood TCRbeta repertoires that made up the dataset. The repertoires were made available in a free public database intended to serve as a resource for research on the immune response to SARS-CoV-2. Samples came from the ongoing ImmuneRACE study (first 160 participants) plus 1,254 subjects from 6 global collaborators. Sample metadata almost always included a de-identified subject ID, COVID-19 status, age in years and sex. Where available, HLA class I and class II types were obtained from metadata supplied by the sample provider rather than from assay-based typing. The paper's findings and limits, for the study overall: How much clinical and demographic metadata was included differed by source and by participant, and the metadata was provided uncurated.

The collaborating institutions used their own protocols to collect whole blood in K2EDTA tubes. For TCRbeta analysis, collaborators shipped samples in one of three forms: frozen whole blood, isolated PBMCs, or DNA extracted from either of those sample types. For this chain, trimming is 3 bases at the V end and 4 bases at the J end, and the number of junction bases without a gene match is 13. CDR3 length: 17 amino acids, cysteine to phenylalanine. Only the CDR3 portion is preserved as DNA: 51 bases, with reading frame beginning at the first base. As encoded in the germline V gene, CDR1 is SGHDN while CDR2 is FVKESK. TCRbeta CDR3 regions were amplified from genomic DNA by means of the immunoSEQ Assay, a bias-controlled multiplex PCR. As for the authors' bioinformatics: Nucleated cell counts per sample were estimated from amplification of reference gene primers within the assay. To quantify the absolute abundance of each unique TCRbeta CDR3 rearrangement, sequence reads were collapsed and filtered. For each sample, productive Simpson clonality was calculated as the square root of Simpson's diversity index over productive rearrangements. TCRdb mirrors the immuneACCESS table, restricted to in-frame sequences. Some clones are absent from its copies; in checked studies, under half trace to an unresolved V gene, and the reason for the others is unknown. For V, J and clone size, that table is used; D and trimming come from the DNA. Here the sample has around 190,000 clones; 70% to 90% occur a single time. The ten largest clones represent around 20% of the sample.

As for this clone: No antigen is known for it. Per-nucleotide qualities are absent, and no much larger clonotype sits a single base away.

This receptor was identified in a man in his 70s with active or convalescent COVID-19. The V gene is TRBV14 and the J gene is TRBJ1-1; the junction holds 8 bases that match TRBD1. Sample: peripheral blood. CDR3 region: CASSHIRYGQGGTEAFF. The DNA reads TGTGCCAGCAGCCATATCAGGTATGGACAGGGAGGCACTGAAGCTTTCTTT.